This entry lists 9 T cell receptor beta chains sequenced from one sample in a study of metastatic and nonmetastatic thyroid tumors. Each patient came to thyroid surgery without any prior treatment (of any kind). TCRdb re-processed the PCR reads through MiXCR. Here the sample spans some 36,000 clones, roughly a sixth being singletons. Sequencing input: blood. These TCRs come from a male donor with papillary thyroid cancer or a benign thyroid nodule (not recorded which). Some clones in this sample may be carry-over from other donors' samples.

V usage is TRBV30 and J usage is TRBJ1-5, with D possibly being TRBD1 (5 bases). Trimming removed 5 bases at V and 10 bases at J, with 12 bases between. Germline loops: CDR1 GTSNPN, CDR2 SVGIG (reference sequence). The CDR3 extends over 11 amino acids. The CDR3 loop reads CAWGDPTPQHF. DNA for the CDR3: TGTGCCTGGGGGGACCCCACACCCCAGCATTTT.

This clone was recorded at least ten times. Here the CDR3 reads CASSYSGTSHQETQYF. CDR3 in DNA: TGTGCCAGCAGTTACTCCGGCACTAGCCACCAAGAGACCCAGTACTTC. J is TRBJ2-5 and V is TRBV6-5, with D perhaps matching TRBD2 (6 bases). The germline gives CDR1 MNHEY, CDR2 SVGAGI. This CDR3 comprises 16 residues. V dropped 0 bases and J dropped 0 bases, with 11 bases sitting between them.

This clone was seen many times. The gene calls are TRBV3-1 and TRBJ1-2; D is undetermined. This CDR3 spans 15 amino acids. V was pared by 0 bases and J by 1 base, with 9 bases between. Germline V lookup: CDR1 LGHDT, CDR2 YNNKEL (reference sequence). For the CDR3, the DNA is TGTGCCAGCAGCCAAGATGAGGGCATTAACTATGGCTACACCTTC. Translation gives CASSQDEGINYGYTF.

By share of the sample, this clone is medium-sized. This chain uses TRBV19 with TRBJ1-4; D not certain. With 6 bases removed from V and 5 bases from J, the gap between germline ends came to 16 bases. CDR3 size: 15 residues. Germline CDR1 reads LNHDA; CDR2 reads SQIVND (reference sequence). CDR3 region: CASRLWAGANEKLFF. Here the CDR3 DNA reads TGTGCCAGTAGGTTGTGGGCAGGCGCCAATGAAAAACTGTTTTTT.

This clone showed up many times. This sequence joins TRBV15 and TRBJ2-7, with a tentative D call TRBD2 (5 bases). Germline-derived CDR1 and CDR2 are LNHNV and YYDKDF (reference sequence). Trimming took 5 bases from V and 2 from J, leaving 19 bases between them. CDR3 size: 16 residues. CDR3: CATSPADGRPTYEQYF. As DNA, the CDR3 is TGTGCCACCAGCCCGGCCGATGGGAGACCGACCTACGAGCAGTACTTC.

This clone was found a few times. The junction departs from the called germline gene at one end, perhaps through a read error. The J gene is TRBJ1-4, the V gene TRBV2; D remains ambiguous. This CDR3 spans 14 amino acids. In germline, CDR1 is SNHLY, CDR2 FYNNEI. CDR3 protein: CASRPSGVGEKLFF. The CDR3 DNA sequence: TGCGCCAGCCGGCCCTCCGGTGTGGGGGAAAAACTGTTTTTT.

J is TRBJ1-1 and V is TRBV18, with a possible D match to TRBD1 (6 bases). From germline, CDR1 is KGHSH and CDR2 LQKENI. Between the trimmed V and J ends, which lost 2 bases and 5 bases, there was a span of 12 bases. This CDR3 region has 14 residues. The CDR3 sequence: CASSPDQGTTEAFF. As DNA, the CDR3 is TGTGCCAGCTCACCAGATCAGGGGACAACTGAAGCTTTCTTT.

By frequency in the sample, this clone is medium-sized. The V call is TRBV7-9, the J call TRBJ2-1; TRBD1 agrees at 12 bases. J was trimmed by 8 bases and V by 5 bases; bases with no gene match: 13. The CDR3 sequence is 17 residues long. Germline loops: CDR1 SEHNR, CDR2 FQNEAQ (reference sequence). CDR3 sequence: CASSPRGGQGAGYEQFF. The CDR3 nucleotides are TGTGCCAGCAGCCCGCGTGGGGGACAGGGGGCAGGGTATGAGCAGTTCTTC.

This clone was seen repeatedly, ten times or more. V and J are TRBV4-2 and TRBJ2-7, with a tentative D call TRBD2 (5 bases). With 1 base removed from V and 2 bases from J, the gap between germline ends came to 12 bases. This CDR3 contains 15 residues. The V gene's germline CDR1 is LGHNA and CDR2 YNFKEQ. CDR3 DNA: TGTGCCAGCAGCCAAGGCGGTCTAGCAACCTACGAGCAGTACTTC. Its protein product is CASSQGGLATYEQYF.